Listed here are 18 T cell receptor beta chains from one sample, sequenced in a study of cytomegalovirus exposure and HLA in healthy donors (TCRdb year 2017). The method was the immunoSEQ multiplex PCR assay. A mixture of 60 forward primers for TCR Vbeta segments and 13 reverse primers for TCR Jbeta segments was used in the multiplex PCR. TCRdb took this table from immuneACCESS and kept in-frame rearrangements with V and J called. Such tables lack part of the clones; where checked against another copy, unresolved V genes explain under half of the gap, and the rest is unexplained. The sample profile shows 150,000 to 200,000 clones; roughly 85% of them were found once. The leading ten clones occupy approximately 9.8% of the sample. The sequenced sample was PBMCs. These receptors were obtained from a man aged 18 to 29 in good health and CMV-seropositive.

V usage is TRBV6-6 and J usage is TRBJ1-1, with D possibly TRBD1 on 6 matching bases. Trimming removed 2 bases at V and 7 bases at J, with 11 bases between. Germline CDR1 is MNHNY and CDR2 is SVGAGI (reference sequence). The CDR3 has 13 amino acids. CDR3 protein: CASSYDGGFEAFF. In nucleotides, the CDR3 is TGTGCCAGCAGTTACGATGGGGGCTTTGAAGCTTTCTTT.

This chain connects TRBV28 to TRBJ2-2; 12 bases match TRBD2. The V segment lost 3 bases and the J segment 7 bases; nucleotides outside the gene matches: 9. The germline V gene encodes CDR1 MDHEN and CDR2 SYDVKM. The length of the CDR3 is 17 residues. The CDR3 region is CASSFPGLAGSSGELFF. The CDR3 region has the DNA TGTGCCAGCAGTTTCCCCGGACTAGCGGGATCAAGCGGGGAGCTGTTTTTT. Filled out from reference TRBV28 and TRBJ2-2, the complete variable domain reads DVKVTQSSRYLVKRTGEKVFLECVQDMDHENMFWYRQDPGLGLRLIYFSYDVKMKEKGDIPEGYSVSREKKERFSLILESASTNQTSMYLCASSFPGLAGSSGELFFGEGSRLTVL.

This chain joins TRBV14 and TRBJ1-2; 8 nucleotides agree with TRBD1. The germline CDR1 and CDR2 sequences are SGHDN and FVKESK. J gave up 6 bases and V 3 bases, and 9 bases lay outside the gene matches. The CDR3 spans 15 residues. This CDR3 reads CASSQAGGAGDGYTF. The CDR3 coding sequence is TGTGCCAGCAGCCAGGCAGGGGGCGCGGGTGATGGCTACACCTTC.

V gene TRBV2 combines with J gene TRBJ2-3, with TRBD2 identical over 8 bases. This CDR3 comprises 11 residues. Germline V gene data show CDR1 as SNHLY and CDR2 as FYNNEI. CDR3: CVTGGTDTQYF. In nucleotides, the CDR3 is TGTGTCACGGGGGGGACAGATACGCAGTATTTT.

The V and J genes are TRBV9 and TRBJ1-2; D is possibly TRBD1 (6 bases). The CDR3 consists of 14 residues. Trimming pared 2 bases from V and 8 bases from J, leaving 16 bases between. CDR1 and CDR2 (germline): SGDLS, YYNGEE. This CDR3 reads CASSVVTGKRGYTF. The CDR3 DNA sequence: TGTGCCAGCAGCGTCGTAACAGGGAAGCGGGGCTACACCTTC.

As concerns this clone: Mismatch with germline at one junction end may stem from a read error. The same CDR3 is also encoded by other DNA sequences in this sample. The chain links TRBV27 to TRBJ2-7; 8 bases fit TRBD2. This CDR3 has 17 amino acids. Per the germline V gene, CDR1 is MNHEY and CDR2 is SMNVEV (reference sequence). The CDR3 protein is CASSYGGGRGRSYEQYF. CDR3 sequence (DNA): TGTGCCAGCAGCTACGGCGGGGGGAGGGGCCGCTCCTATGAGCAGTACTTC.

This sequence joins TRBV7-6 and TRBJ1-1; no firm D call. Per the germline V gene, CDR1 is SGHVS and CDR2 is FNYEAQ. The CDR3 runs to 14 residues. V was shortened by 5 bases and J by 1 base, with 11 bases between the two germline ends. In DNA, the CDR3 is TGTGCCAGCAGCATAGGACGGGAGAACACTGAAGCTTTCTTT. Protein: CASSIGRENTEAFF.

DNA of the CDR3: TGTGCCAGCAGTGAGGACAGGGGAAGGGCCTACGAGCAGTACTTC. This codes for CASSEDRGRAYEQYF. The chain combines TRBV2 with TRBJ2-7, with 9 bases identical to TRBD1. The CDR3 runs 15 residues. The germline V gene has CDR1 SNHLY and CDR2 FYNNEI. Trimming at V came to 3 bases and at J to 2 bases, leaving 5 bases not matched to a gene.

The chain employs TRBV7-9 and TRBJ1-1, with 8 bases lining up with TRBD1. The CDR3 loop spans 13 amino acids. Germline values: CDR1 SEHNR, CDR2 FQNEAQ (reference sequence). V was pared by 5 bases and J by 10 bases, with 9 bases of the junction left unmatched. CDR3 in DNA: TGTGCCAGCAGCCCGGGACAGGAATTTGGAGCTTTCTTT. Translating gives CASSPGQEFGAFF.

The chain carries TRBV29-1 and TRBJ1-2; 7 bases agree with TRBD1. CDR1 is SQVTM and CDR2 is ANQGSEA in the germline V gene. The V gene end was trimmed by 0 bases and the J gene end by 1 base; junction bases not matched to a gene: 17. The length of the CDR3 is 19 residues. The CDR3 DNA reads as TGCAGCGTTGAAGACCCCAGGGGGGCGGGACTGATTGGTAACTATGGCTACACCTTC. Translating it yields CSVEDPRGAGLIGNYGYTF.

The rearrangement uses TRBV27 and TRBJ2-5, with D uncertain. Germline lookup yields CDR1 MNHEY and CDR2 SMNVEV (reference sequence). This CDR3 is built from 13 residues. V lost 2 bases and J 3 bases, leaving 7 bases between the germline ends. CDR3 DNA sequence: TGTGCCAGCAGTTTAAGAGAGGAAGAGACCCAGTACTTC. This codes for CASSLREEETQYF.

The V and J genes are TRBV4-1 and TRBJ1-5; TRBD1 matches at 7 bases. This CDR3 has 18 residues. Germline lookup yields CDR1 MGHRA and CDR2 YSYEKL. The V gene end was trimmed by 1 base and the J gene end by 0 bases; junction bases not matched to a gene: 9. The CDR3 DNA reads as TGCGCCAGCAGCCAAGGGAAGGGACAGTTATATAGCAATCAGCCCCAGCATTTT. It encodes CASSQGKGQLYSNQPQHF.

This clone was seen a few times. V is TRBV12-5 and J is TRBJ2-5; the D is unclear. The CDR3 sequence is 14 residues long. V lost 1 base to trimming and J lost 0 bases, with 6 bases between them. Germline CDR1 and CDR2: LGHNT and FRNRAP. This CDR3 reads CASGLDSHQETQYF. Here the CDR3 DNA reads TGTGCTAGTGGTTTGGACAGCCACCAAGAGACCCAGTACTTC. The whole variable domain, remainder taken from reference TRBV12-5 and TRBJ2-5, is DARVTQTPRHKVTEMGQEVTMRCQPILGHNTVFWYRQTMMQGLELLAYFRNRAPLDDSGMPKDRFSAEMPDATLATLKIQPSEPRDSAVYFCASGLDSHQETQYFGPGTRLLVL.

The CDR3 coding sequence is TGTGCCAGCAGCTTAGCGGGCCTGGGAGGCACTGAAGCTTTCTTT. As protein: CASSLAGLGGTEAFF. This chain uses TRBV7-9 with TRBJ1-1; D is uncertain. The ends were cut back, 0 bases at V and 4 bases at J, with 12 bases in the middle. The CDR3 length is 15 residues. The V gene's germline CDR1 is SEHNR and CDR2 FQNEAQ (reference sequence).

The CDR3 protein is CASSLFSPRGTGGGYTF. The CDR3 DNA is TGTGCCAGCAGTTTATTTTCCCCACGAGGGACAGGGGGAGGCTACACCTTC. This chain joins TRBV28 and TRBJ1-2; 11 bases map to TRBD1. The germline V gene has CDR1 MDHEN and CDR2 SYDVKM. The CDR3 runs 17 residues. The trim removed 1 base at V and 8 bases at J, leaving 12 bases unmatched.

This rearrangement joins TRBV29-1 to TRBJ1-2; maybe TRBD1 (6 bases). The CDR3 runs 12 residues. Germline assignment: CDR1 SQVTM and CDR2 ANQGSEA. Deletions cut 6 bases from V and 7 bases from J, with 15 bases between. The CDR3 sequence: CSVGTGKSGYTF. In DNA form, the CDR3 reads TGCAGCGTAGGAACAGGGAAGAGTGGCTACACCTTC.

This chain joins TRBV18 and TRBJ2-3, with a tentative D call TRBD1 (6 bases). The V gene's germline CDR1 is KGHSH and CDR2 LQKENI. This CDR3 is built from 15 residues. V was cut by 4 bases and J by 2 bases, with 13 bases left in between. The CDR3 DNA is TGTGCCAGCTCACGGGCAGGGGCCCTCACAGATACGCAGTATTTT. Its protein product is CASSRAGALTDTQYF.

The V call is TRBV5-6, the J call TRBJ2-3, with 8 bases fitting TRBD1. CDR3 size: 15 residues. Trimming cost V 5 bases and J 1 base; bases outside gene matches: 6. The germline gives CDR1 SGHDT, CDR2 YYEEEE. The CDR3 sequence: CASRATGQGTDTQYF. The CDR3 DNA sequence: TGTGCCAGCAGGGCGACGGGACAGGGCACAGATACGCAGTATTTT.